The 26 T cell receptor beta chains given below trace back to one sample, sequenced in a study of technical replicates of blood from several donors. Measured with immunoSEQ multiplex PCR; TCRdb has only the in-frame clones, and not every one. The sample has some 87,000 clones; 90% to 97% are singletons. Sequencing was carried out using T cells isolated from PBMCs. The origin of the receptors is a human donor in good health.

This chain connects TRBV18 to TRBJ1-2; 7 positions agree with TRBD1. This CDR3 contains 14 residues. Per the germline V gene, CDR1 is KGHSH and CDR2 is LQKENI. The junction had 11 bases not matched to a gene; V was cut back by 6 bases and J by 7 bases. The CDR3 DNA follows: TGTGCCAGCTCCCCTAACTACCGGGACAGTGGCTACACCTTC. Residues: CASSPNYRDSGYTF.

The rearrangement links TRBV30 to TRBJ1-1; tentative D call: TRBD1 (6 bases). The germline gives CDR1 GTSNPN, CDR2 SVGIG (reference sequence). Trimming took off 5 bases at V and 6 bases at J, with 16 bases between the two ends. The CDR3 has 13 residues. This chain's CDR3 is CAWEGVLTSEAFF. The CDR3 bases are TGTGCCTGGGAGGGGGTATTAACTTCTGAAGCTTTCTTT. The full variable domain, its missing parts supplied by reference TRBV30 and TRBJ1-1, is SQTIHQWPATLVQPVGSPLSLECTVEGTSNPNLYWYRQAAGRGLQLLFYSVGIGQISSEVPQNLSASRPQDRQFILSSKKLLLSDSGFYLCAWEGVLTSEAFFGQGTRLTVV.

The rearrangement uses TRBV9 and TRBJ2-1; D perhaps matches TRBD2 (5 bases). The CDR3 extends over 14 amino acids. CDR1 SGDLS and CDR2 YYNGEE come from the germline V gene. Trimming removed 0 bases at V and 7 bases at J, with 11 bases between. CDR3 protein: CASSVEGRLNEQFF. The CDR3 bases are TGTGCCAGCAGCGTAGAGGGCAGACTAAATGAGCAGTTCTTC.

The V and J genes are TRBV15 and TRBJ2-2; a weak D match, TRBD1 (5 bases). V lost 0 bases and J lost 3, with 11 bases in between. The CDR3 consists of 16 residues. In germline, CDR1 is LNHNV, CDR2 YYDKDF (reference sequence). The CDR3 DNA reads TGTGCCACCAGCAGAGAAGGGCAGGGTCACACCGGGGAGCTGTTTTTT. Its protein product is CATSREGQGHTGELFF.

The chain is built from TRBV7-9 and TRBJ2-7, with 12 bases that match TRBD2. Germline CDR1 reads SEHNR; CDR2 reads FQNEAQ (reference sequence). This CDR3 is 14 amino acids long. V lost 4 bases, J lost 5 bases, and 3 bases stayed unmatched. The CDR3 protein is CASSYLAGGDEQYF. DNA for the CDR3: TGTGCCAGCAGCTATCTAGCGGGAGGGGACGAGCAGTACTTC.

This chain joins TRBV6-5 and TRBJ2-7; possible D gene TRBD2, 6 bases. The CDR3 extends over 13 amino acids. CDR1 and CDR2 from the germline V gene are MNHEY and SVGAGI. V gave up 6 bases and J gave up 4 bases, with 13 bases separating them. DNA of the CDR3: TGTGCCAGCAGCTCGGGACTGAATTACGAGCAGTACTTC. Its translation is CASSSGLNYEQYF.

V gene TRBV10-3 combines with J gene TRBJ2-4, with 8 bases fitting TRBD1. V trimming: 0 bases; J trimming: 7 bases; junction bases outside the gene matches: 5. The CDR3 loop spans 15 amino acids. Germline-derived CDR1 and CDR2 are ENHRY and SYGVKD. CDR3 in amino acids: CAISESNQGANIQYF. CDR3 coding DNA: TGTGCCATCAGTGAGTCTAATCAGGGGGCTAACATTCAGTACTTC.

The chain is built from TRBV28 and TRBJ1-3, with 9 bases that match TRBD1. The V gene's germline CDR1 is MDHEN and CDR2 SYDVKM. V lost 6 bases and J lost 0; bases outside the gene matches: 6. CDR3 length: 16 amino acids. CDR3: CASRKQTGGSGNTIYF. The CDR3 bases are TGTGCCAGCAGAAAGCAGACAGGGGGCTCTGGAAACACCATATATTTT.

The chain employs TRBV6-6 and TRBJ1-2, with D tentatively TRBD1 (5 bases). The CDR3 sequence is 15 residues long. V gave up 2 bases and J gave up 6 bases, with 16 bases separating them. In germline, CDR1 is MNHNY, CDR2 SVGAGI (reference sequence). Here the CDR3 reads CASSYVWGREDGYTF. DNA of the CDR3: TGTGCCAGCAGTTACGTATGGGGCAGGGAGGATGGCTACACCTTC.

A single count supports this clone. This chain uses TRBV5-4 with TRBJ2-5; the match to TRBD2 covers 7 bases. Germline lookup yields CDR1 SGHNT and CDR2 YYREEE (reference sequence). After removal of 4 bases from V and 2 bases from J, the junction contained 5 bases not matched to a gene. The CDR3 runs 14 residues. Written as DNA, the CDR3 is TGTGCCAGCAGCGCAGCGGGGTTACAAGAGACCCAGTACTTC. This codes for CASSAAGLQETQYF.

The CDR3 loop is CASSLDGKGGNTIYF. The CDR3 coding sequence is TGTGCCAGCAGCTTAGACGGGAAGGGAGGAAACACCATATATTTT. This sequence joins TRBV7-9 and TRBJ1-3; D gene uncertain. Germline loops: CDR1 SEHNR, CDR2 FQNEAQ (reference sequence). The CDR3 loop spans 15 amino acids. The V gene lost 1 base and the J gene lost 4 bases, with 11 bases spanning the gap.

Written as DNA, the CDR3 is TGCGCCAGCAGCCCGGCGGTTACCTACAATGAGCAGTTCTTC. This translates into CASSPAVTYNEQFF. The chain recombines TRBV4-1 with TRBJ2-1; no definite D call. Deletions cut 4 bases from V and 2 bases from J, with 9 bases between. Germline loops: CDR1 MGHRA, CDR2 YSYEKL. The CDR3 runs 14 residues.

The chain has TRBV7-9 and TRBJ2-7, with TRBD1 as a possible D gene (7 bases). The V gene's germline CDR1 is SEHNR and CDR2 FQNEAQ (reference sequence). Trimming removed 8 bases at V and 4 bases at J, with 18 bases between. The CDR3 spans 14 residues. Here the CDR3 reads CASGRDREVYEQYF. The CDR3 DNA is TGTGCCAGCGGGAGAGACAGGGAGGTATACGAGCAGTACTTC. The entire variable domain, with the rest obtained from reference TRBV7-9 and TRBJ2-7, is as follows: DTGVSQNPRHKITKRGQNVTFRCDPISEHNRLYWYRQTLGQGPEFLTYFQNEAQLEKSRLLSDRFSAERPKGSFSTLEIQRTEQGDSAMYLCASGRDREVYEQYFGPGTRLTVT.

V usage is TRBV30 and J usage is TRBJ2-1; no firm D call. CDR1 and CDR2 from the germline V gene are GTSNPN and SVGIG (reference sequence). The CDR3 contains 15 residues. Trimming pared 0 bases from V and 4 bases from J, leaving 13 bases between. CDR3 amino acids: CAWSVSSPSYNEQFF. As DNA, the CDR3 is TGTGCCTGGAGTGTTAGTAGCCCATCATACAATGAGCAGTTCTTC.

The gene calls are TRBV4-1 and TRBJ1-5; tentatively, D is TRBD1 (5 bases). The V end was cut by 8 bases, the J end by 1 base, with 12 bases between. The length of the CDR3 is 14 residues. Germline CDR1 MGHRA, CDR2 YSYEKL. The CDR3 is CASGGRASNQPQHF. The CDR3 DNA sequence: TGCGCCAGCGGGGGGAGGGCCAGCAATCAGCCCCAGCATTTT.

CDR3 DNA: TGTGCCAGCAGCTTAGGGCCCGAGCAGTACTTC. This sequence encodes CASSLGPEQYF. This chain uses TRBV7-9 with TRBJ2-7; D ambiguous. This CDR3 region has 11 residues. The V end lost 1 base, the J end lost 6 bases, and 4 bases lay between the germline ends. CDR1 and CDR2 (germline): SEHNR, FQNEAQ (reference sequence).

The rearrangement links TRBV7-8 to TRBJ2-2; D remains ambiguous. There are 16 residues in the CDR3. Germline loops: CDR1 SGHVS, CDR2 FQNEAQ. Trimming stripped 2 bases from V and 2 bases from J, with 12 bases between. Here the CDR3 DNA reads TGTGCCAGCAGCTTATCTTTAACAGTTAACACCGGGGAGCTGTTTTTT. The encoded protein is CASSLSLTVNTGELFF.

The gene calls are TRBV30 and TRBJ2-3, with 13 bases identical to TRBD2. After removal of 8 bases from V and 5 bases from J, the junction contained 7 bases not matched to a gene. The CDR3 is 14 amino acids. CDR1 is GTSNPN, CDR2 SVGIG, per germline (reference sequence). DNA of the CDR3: TGTGCCGGAAGACTAGCGGGAGGTAAAGATACGCAGTATTTT. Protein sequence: CAGRLAGGKDTQYF.

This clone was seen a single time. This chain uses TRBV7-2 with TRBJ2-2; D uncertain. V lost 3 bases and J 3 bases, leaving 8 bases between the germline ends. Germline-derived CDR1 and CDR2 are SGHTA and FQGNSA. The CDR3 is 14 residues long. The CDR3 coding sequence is TGTGCCAGCAGCTTTTTAGAGTACACCGGGGAGCTGTTTTTT. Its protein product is CASSFLEYTGELFF.

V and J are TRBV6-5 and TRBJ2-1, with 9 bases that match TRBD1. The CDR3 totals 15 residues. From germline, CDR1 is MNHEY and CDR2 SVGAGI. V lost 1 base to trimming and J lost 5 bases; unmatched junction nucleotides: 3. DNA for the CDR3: TGTGCCAGCAGTTACTTGGGACAGGGACACAATGAGCAGTTCTTC. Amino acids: CASSYLGQGHNEQFF.

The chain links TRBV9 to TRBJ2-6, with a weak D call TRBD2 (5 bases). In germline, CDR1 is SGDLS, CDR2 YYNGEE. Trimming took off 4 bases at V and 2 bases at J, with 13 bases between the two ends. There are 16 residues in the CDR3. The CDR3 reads CASSSEMGAGANVLTF. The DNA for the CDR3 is TGTGCCAGCAGCTCAGAAATGGGAGCTGGGGCCAACGTCCTGACTTTC.

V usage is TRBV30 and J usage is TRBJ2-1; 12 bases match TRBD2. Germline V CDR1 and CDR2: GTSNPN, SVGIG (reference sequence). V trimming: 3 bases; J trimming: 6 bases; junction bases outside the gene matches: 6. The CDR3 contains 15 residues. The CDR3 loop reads CAWSVQGLAGNEQFF. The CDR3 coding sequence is TGTGCCTGGAGCGTACAGGGACTAGCGGGCAATGAGCAGTTCTTC.

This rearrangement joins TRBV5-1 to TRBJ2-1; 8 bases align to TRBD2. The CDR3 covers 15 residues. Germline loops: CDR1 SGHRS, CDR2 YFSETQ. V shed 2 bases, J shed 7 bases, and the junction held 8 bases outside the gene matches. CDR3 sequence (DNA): TGCGCCAGCAGCTTCTCAGCGGGAGCTGTGAATGAGCAGTTCTTC. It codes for CASSFSAGAVNEQFF.

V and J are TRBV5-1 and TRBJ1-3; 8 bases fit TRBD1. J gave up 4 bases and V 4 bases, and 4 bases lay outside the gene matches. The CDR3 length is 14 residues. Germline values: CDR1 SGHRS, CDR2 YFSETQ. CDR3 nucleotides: TGCGCCAGCAGCACGACAGGGGCAGGAAACACCATATATTTT. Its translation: CASSTTGAGNTIYF.

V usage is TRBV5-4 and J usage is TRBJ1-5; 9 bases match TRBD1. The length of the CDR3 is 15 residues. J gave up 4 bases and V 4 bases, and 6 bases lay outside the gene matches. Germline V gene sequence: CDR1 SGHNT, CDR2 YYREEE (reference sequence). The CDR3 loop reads CASSQGQGSNQPQHF. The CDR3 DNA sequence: TGTGCCAGCAGCCAGGGACAGGGTTCAAATCAGCCCCAGCATTTT.

In DNA form, the CDR3 reads TGTGCCAGCAGCTTAGGGACAGGGGGTGAGACCCAGTACTTC. Translated, it gives CASSLGTGGETQYF. The chain joins TRBV7-6 to TRBJ2-5; 10 bases fit TRBD1. The junction had 1 base not matched to a gene; V was cut back by 1 base and J by 5 bases. CDR3 size: 14 residues. Per germline, CDR1 SGHVS and CDR2 FNYEAQ.